Each of the 19 T cell receptor beta chains below was sequenced from the same sample in a study of cytomegalovirus exposure and HLA in healthy donors. It was with 60 Vbeta and 13 Jbeta primers that the PCR ran. The data were produced by immunoSEQ multiplex PCR, yet TCRdb's version contains in-frame clones alone and is incomplete. In the table there are 55,000 to 90,000 clones, just over 75% of which are singletons. Source material: PBMCs. The source of these receptors is a man aged 45-60 years in good health and CMV-seronegative.

The chain employs TRBV10-3 and TRBJ2-7; D might be TRBD2 (5 bases). Germline loops: CDR1 ENHRY, CDR2 SYGVKD. V lost 5 bases and J lost 4, with 12 bases in between. The CDR3 is 13 amino acids. CDR3 residues: CAISRGLLYEQYF. The CDR3 DNA follows: TGTGCCATCAGTCGGGGTCTTCTTTACGAGCAGTACTTC.

This clone was seen a handful of times. The V call is TRBV6-4, the J call TRBJ2-1; D may be TRBD2 (5 bases). Looked up from germline, CDR1 is MRHNA and CDR2 is SNTAGT. The V gene lost 0 bases and the J gene lost 8 bases, with 14 bases spanning the gap. This CDR3 has 15 amino acids. The CDR3 loop is CASSDSYGVHDEQFF. As DNA, the CDR3 is TGTGCCAGCAGTGACTCTTACGGGGTTCACGATGAGCAGTTCTTC.

The rearrangement joins TRBV2 to TRBJ2-7, with TRBD2 identical over 8 bases. CDR3 length: 15 amino acids. Germline V CDR1 and CDR2: SNHLY, FYNNEI. Trimming removed 1 base from V and 4 bases from J; junction bases left unmatched: 6. The CDR3 protein is CASSEELAEIYEQYF. The CDR3 nucleotides read TGTGCCAGCAGTGAAGAACTAGCGGAGATATACGAGCAGTACTTC.

V usage is TRBV4-3 and J usage is TRBJ2-7, with TRBD2 matching over 10 bases. The CDR3 has 15 amino acids. Germline V gives CDR1 LGHNA, CDR2 YSLEER. J gave up 3 bases and V 1 base, and 3 bases lay outside the gene matches. CDR3 protein: CASSQVPSGSYEQYF. The CDR3 coding sequence is TGCGCCAGCAGCCAAGTCCCTAGCGGGAGCTACGAGCAGTACTTC.

The V and J genes are TRBV15 and TRBJ1-5; weak D call: TRBD1 (6 bases). The ends were cut back, 2 bases at V and 5 bases at J, with 13 bases in the middle. This CDR3 region has 15 residues. Germline V gene lookup returns CDR1 LNHNV and CDR2 YYDKDF (reference sequence). Here the CDR3 DNA reads TGTGCCACCAGCAGACTCCAGGGGCCCCATCAGCCCCAGCATTTT. Translation: CATSRLQGPHQPQHF. Based on the CDR3 plus reference TRBV15 and TRBJ1-5, the full variable domain is DAMVIQNPRYQVTQFGKPVTLSCSQTLNHNVMYWYQQKSSQAPKLLFHYYDKDFNNEADTPDNFQSRRPNTSFCFLDIRSPGLGDTAMYLCATSRLQGPHQPQHFGDGTRLSIL.

The rearrangement links TRBV30 to TRBJ1-5; D is undetermined. CDR3 length: 16 amino acids. V dropped 0 bases and J dropped 5 bases, with 17 bases sitting between them. Germline V gene lookup returns CDR1 GTSNPN and CDR2 SVGIG (reference sequence). Written as DNA, the CDR3 is TGTGCCTGGAGTGTCGAGCGAGGGCTCGGGGATCAGCCCCAGCATTTT. Its protein product is CAWSVERGLGDQPQHF.

This clone was counted once. This chain links TRBV5-1 with TRBJ1-1; the match to TRBD1 covers 7 bases. Germline loops: CDR1 SGHRS, CDR2 YFSETQ. The length of the CDR3 is 17 residues. V dropped 0 bases and J dropped 4; count of bases not matched to a gene: 12. The CDR3 DNA follows: TGCGCCAGCAGCTTGGCTTGGCAGGGGGGAGAGGGCACTGAAGCTTTCTTT. Translation gives CASSLAWQGGEGTEAFF.

The rearrangement links TRBV6-6 to TRBJ2-1; D is ambiguous. V was pared by 1 base and J by 3 bases, with 4 bases between. The germline V gene has CDR1 MNHNY and CDR2 SVGAGI (reference sequence). The CDR3 has 13 residues. The DNA of the CDR3 is TGTGCCAGCAGTTACTTCGGCTACAATGAGCAGTTCTTC. Its protein product is CASSYFGYNEQFF.

To note about this clone: At one end the junction does not follow the germline gene, possibly because of a read error. This chain connects TRBV29-1 to TRBJ1-2; D gene unclear. The CDR3 runs 12 residues. The germline V gene encodes CDR1 SQVTM and CDR2 ANQGSEA. The CDR3 loop reads CSVPDGNYGHTF. CDR3 DNA sequence: TGCAGCGTTCCCGACGGTAACTATGGCCACACCTTC.

This chain uses TRBV27 with TRBJ2-7, with a tentative D call TRBD1 (6 bases). V lost 3 bases, J lost 6 bases, and 12 bases lay in between. There are 13 residues in the CDR3. The germline CDR1 and CDR2 sequences are MNHEY and SMNVEV (reference sequence). DNA for the CDR3: TGTGCCAGCAGTTTTTCTACAGGGCGCGAGCAGTACTTC. This translates into CASSFSTGREQYF.

The chain joins TRBV7-9 to TRBJ2-3; 8 bases are shared with TRBD2. CDR1 and CDR2 from the germline V gene are SEHNR and FQNEAQ (reference sequence). Trimming removed 5 bases from V and 5 bases from J; junction bases left unmatched: 15. The CDR3 extends over 17 amino acids. Here the CDR3 DNA reads TGTGCCAGCAGCGATACTACACCGGGACTAGGGGGAGATACGCAGTATTTT. Its protein product is CASSDTTPGLGGDTQYF.

This sequence joins TRBV5-1 and TRBJ1-5, with D possibly TRBD1 on 5 matching bases. This CDR3 is 15 amino acids long. CDR1 is SGHRS and CDR2 is YFSETQ in the germline V gene. The V and J ends lost 5 bases and 3 bases respectively, with 15 bases between them. The CDR3 region has the DNA TGCGCCAGCAGGCCGGACGGGGGGGACAATCAGCCCCAGCATTTT. The encoded protein is CASRPDGGDNQPQHF.

The CDR3 sequence: CASSQDLIGGYYEQYF. The CDR3 nucleotides read TGCGCCAGCAGCCAAGACCTGATCGGGGGATACTACGAGCAGTACTTC. The V call is TRBV4-3, the J call TRBJ2-7; a weak D match, TRBD2 (6 bases). Trimming stripped 0 bases from V and 3 bases from J, with 15 bases between. CDR3 length: 16 residues. CDR1 is LGHNA and CDR2 is YSLEER in the germline V gene.

This sequence joins TRBV18 and TRBJ1-1, with TRBD1 matching over 10 bases. The CDR3 spans 17 residues. Trimming removed 3 bases from V and 1 base from J; junction bases left unmatched: 8. The germline V gene has CDR1 KGHSH and CDR2 LQKENI. Here the CDR3 DNA reads TGTGCCAGCTCACCCCCCGGGACAGGGGTTCCGAACACTGAAGCTTTCTTT. Protein product: CASSPPGTGVPNTEAFF. The full variable domain, in which reference TRBV18 and TRBJ1-1 provide the parts outside the CDR3, is NAGVMQNPRHLVRRRGQEARLRCSPMKGHSHVYWYRQLPEEGLKFMVYLQKENIIDESGMPKERFSAEFPKEGPSILRIQQVVRGDSAAYFCASSPPGTGVPNTEAFFGQGTRLTVV.

Only a few counts were recorded for this clone. The same CDR3 is also encoded by other DNA sequences in this sample. The V call is TRBV7-9, the J call TRBJ1-1, with a tentative D call TRBD1 (5 bases). Germline CDR1 and CDR2: SEHNR and FQNEAQ (reference sequence). V was shortened by 5 bases and J by 5 bases, with 18 bases between the two germline ends. This CDR3 contains 15 residues. The CDR3 DNA is TGTGCCAGCAGCCCATCAGGAGGGGTTATGACTGAAGCTTTCTTT. This translates into CASSPSGGVMTEAFF.

The CDR3 DNA follows: TGTGCCTGGTCACTAGCGGGGGGCCAAATCTACGAGCAGTACTTC. It is translated as CAWSLAGGQIYEQYF. The chain employs TRBV30 and TRBJ2-7, with TRBD2 matching over 12 bases. The CDR3 sequence is 15 residues long. V dropped 5 bases and J dropped 3; count of bases not matched to a gene: 8. The germline CDR1 and CDR2 sequences are GTSNPN and SVGIG (reference sequence).

CDR3 in DNA: TGTGCCAGCAGCTTTGGGCTAGGGAGTTACGAGCAGTACTTC. Translating gives CASSFGLGSYEQYF. The rearrangement links TRBV5-4 to TRBJ2-7, with D possibly TRBD2 on 5 matching bases. The V end was cut by 2 bases, the J end by 4 bases, with 13 bases between. Germline assignment: CDR1 SGHNT and CDR2 YYREEE (reference sequence). The CDR3 length is 14 residues.

This chain links TRBV10-1 with TRBJ2-1; 7 bases line up with TRBD1. Per the germline V gene, CDR1 is WNHNN and CDR2 is SYGVQD (reference sequence). This CDR3 spans 15 amino acids. Trimming took 3 bases from V and 6 from J; bases not matched to a gene: 8. The CDR3 DNA reads TGCGCCAGCAGTGATTTGGGCCGGGACAGCAATGAGCAGTTCTTC. Its translation: CASSDLGRDSNEQFF.

This clone was recorded a few times. This chain uses TRBV10-2 with TRBJ2-3; D is perhaps TRBD1 (6 bases). The germline CDR1 and CDR2 sequences are WSHSY and SAAADI. Trimming cost V 6 bases and J 2 bases, with 21 bases left between them. The CDR3 spans 17 residues. The CDR3 sequence: CASRAVWDIPFTDTQYF. The CDR3 DNA reads TGCGCCAGCAGAGCTGTATGGGACATCCCGTTCACAGATACGCAGTATTTT.